This T cell receptor beta chain originates from a study of shared clonotypes between healthy human individuals. The V gene's germline CDR1 is MNHEY and CDR2 SVGAGI. V was pared by 6 bases and J by 5 bases, with 12 bases of the junction left unmatched. The CDR3 length is 15 residues. Generated by immunoSEQ multiplex PCR, the TCRdb table keeps only in-frame clones and is missing some. The top ten clones hold roughly 0.36% of a sample with 2.3 million or so clones, over 90% of them seen once. The rearrangement links TRBV6-5 to TRBJ1-1; 7 bases line up with TRBD1. Sequenced: naive CD4+ T cells from PBMCs. The subset was: CD45RA+ positively selected. This receptor was obtained from a young man in good health. Some clones in this sample may be carry-over from other donors' samples. The CDR3 is CASSKEQGQKTEAFF. In nucleotides, the CDR3 is TGTGCCAGCAGCAAAGAACAGGGGCAGAAAACTGAAGCTTTCTTT.